The next 31 T cell receptor beta chains were all read from a single sample in a study of blood T cell repertoires in COVID-19. Method: immunoSEQ multiplex PCR; TCRdb's copy keeps in-frame clones and lacks some. This table has 250,000 to 400,000 clones, 88% appearing once. Sequencing was done on a sample of peripheral blood. All receptors derive from a woman aged 25 to 39 with COVID-19, enrolled during active disease.

V usage is TRBV18 and J usage is TRBJ1-5, with D maybe TRBD1 (6 bases). This CDR3 contains 14 residues. Trimming took 3 bases from V and 5 from J, leaving 11 bases between them. CDR1 and CDR2 from the germline V gene are KGHSH and LQKENI. The CDR3 DNA follows: TGTGCCAGCTCACCTACAGGGTTTGATCAGCCCCAGCATTTT. Protein product: CASSPTGFDQPQHF.

The chain employs TRBV12-3 or TRBV12-4 and TRBJ2-7, with a possible D match to TRBD2 (5 bases). The germline V and J ends were trimmed by 3 bases and 6 bases, with 9 bases remaining between them. CDR3 length: 12 amino acids. The CDR3 sequence: CASSFSGSEQYF. In DNA, the CDR3 is TGTGCCAGCAGTTTTTCGGGGAGCGAGCAGTACTTC.

The chain carries TRBV29-1 and TRBJ1-1; 8 bases fit TRBD1. With 1 base clipped from V and 8 bases from J, the junction kept 9 bases outside the gene matches. The CDR3 runs 14 residues. Germline values: CDR1 SQVTM, CDR2 ANQGSEA. CDR3 in amino acids: CSVEGLDRDREAFF. CDR3 nucleotides: TGCAGCGTTGAAGGACTGGACAGGGACAGGGAAGCTTTCTTT.

This rearrangement joins TRBV13 to TRBJ2-1, with 12 positions matching TRBD2. CDR1 and CDR2 (germline): PRHDT, FYEKMQ (reference sequence). J was trimmed by 8 bases and V by 0 bases; bases with no gene match: 5. The CDR3 has 16 residues. This CDR3 is CASSLGLTSGGDEQFF. In nucleotides, the CDR3 is TGTGCCAGCAGCTTAGGCCTGACTAGCGGGGGAGATGAGCAGTTCTTC. The whole variable domain, filled in from reference TRBV13 and TRBJ2-1, reads AAGVIQSPRHLIKEKRETATLKCYPIPRHDTVYWYQQGPGQDPQFLISFYEKMQSDKGSIPDRFSAQQFSDYHSELNMSSLELGDSALYFCASSLGLTSGGDEQFFGPGTRLTVL.

The rearrangement joins TRBV7-9 to TRBJ1-2; 9 bases map to TRBD1. Germline loops: CDR1 SEHNR, CDR2 FQNEAQ (reference sequence). The CDR3 is 16 residues long. The J segment lost 5 bases and the V segment lost 1 base, leaving 8 bases of the junction unmatched. CDR3 region: CASSLVGQGREYGYTF. The CDR3 coding sequence is TGTGCCAGCAGCTTAGTAGGACAGGGGAGGGAATATGGCTACACCTTC.

This clone was detected a few times. The rearrangement joins TRBV6-5 to TRBJ2-5; 8 bases agree with TRBD1. The CDR3 spans 15 residues. Germline V gene lookup returns CDR1 MNHEY and CDR2 SVGAGI. V lost 2 bases and J lost 2; bases outside the gene matches: 4. The CDR3 bases are TGTGCCAGCAGTTACGGACAGGGTCGGCAAGAGACCCAGTACTTC. It translates to CASSYGQGRQETQYF.

The chain uses TRBV11-3 and TRBJ2-3; 11 bases fit TRBD2. CDR1 and CDR2 (germline): SGHNT, YENEEA. The V segment lost 5 bases and the J segment 1 base; nucleotides outside the gene matches: 14. The CDR3 spans 19 residues. The chain's CDR3 is CASSDRAGTSGPGTDTQYF. The CDR3 DNA follows: TGTGCCAGCAGCGACCGGGCCGGGACTAGCGGTCCGGGCACAGATACGCAGTATTTT.

The chain employs TRBV12-3 or TRBV12-4 and TRBJ1-1; the D gene is possibly TRBD1 (5 bases). The V and J ends lost 7 bases and 8 bases respectively, with 17 bases between them. CDR3 length equals 13 residues. The CDR3 spells CASTRVQGYEAFF. CDR3 DNA sequence: TGTGCCAGCACCCGTGTCCAGGGATACGAAGCTTTCTTT.

The chain combines TRBV3-1 (or the pseudogene TRBV3-2) with TRBJ2-1, with a tentative D call TRBD2 (5 bases). Looked up from germline, CDR1 is LGHDT and CDR2 is YNNKEL (reference sequence). The CDR3 sequence is 12 residues long. Trimming cost V 5 bases and J 5 bases, with 7 bases left between them. CDR3 loop: CASSLGDNEQFF. CDR3 sequence (DNA): TGTGCCAGCAGCTTGGGAGACAATGAGCAGTTCTTC.

This chain uses TRBV4-1 with TRBJ1-1, with D perhaps matching TRBD1 (5 bases). The V end was cut by 5 bases, the J end by 4 bases, with 20 bases between. The germline CDR1 and CDR2 sequences are MGHRA and YSYEKL. The CDR3 loop spans 16 amino acids. CDR3 region: CASSIRLGLKGTEAFF. The CDR3 region has the DNA TGCGCCAGCAGCATACGTCTGGGACTAAAGGGCACTGAAGCTTTCTTT.

The V call is TRBV5-8, the J call TRBJ2-2; D may be TRBD1 (5 bases). In germline, CDR1 is SGHTS, CDR2 YDEGEE. Trimming stripped 0 bases from V and 0 bases from J, with 6 bases between. The CDR3 covers 15 residues. The CDR3 nucleotides are TGTGCCAGCAGCTTGGTAGGGGCGAACACCGGGGAGCTGTTTTTT. It translates to CASSLVGANTGELFF. Full variable domain (missing parts from reference TRBV5-8 and TRBJ2-2): EAGVTQSPTHLIKTRGQQATLRCSPISGHTSVYWYQQALGLGLQFLLWYDEGEERNRGNFPPRFSGRQFPNYSSELNVNALELEDSALYLCASSLVGANTGELFFGEGSRLTVL.

The chain carries TRBV7-8 and TRBJ1-6; D remains unclear. This CDR3 region has 14 residues. V shed 5 bases and J shed 9 bases, with 14 bases lying between them. The germline V gene encodes CDR1 SGHVS and CDR2 FQNEAQ. CDR3 residues: CASSPNTLGSPLHF. In nucleotides, the CDR3 is TGTGCCAGCAGCCCAAACACCCTTGGTTCACCCCTCCACTTT.

This clone appeared a single time. CDR3 sequence (DNA): TGTGCCAGCTCAGCAGAACAGTTTACTGGAAACACCATATATTTT. Its protein product is CASSAEQFTGNTIYF. This sequence joins TRBV18 and TRBJ1-3; D is uncertain. The V and J ends lost 5 bases and 2 bases respectively, with 13 bases between them. Germline CDR1 and CDR2: KGHSH and LQKENI. This CDR3 has 15 residues.

The chain couples TRBV9 to TRBJ2-1, with 10 bases identical to TRBD1. The V gene end was trimmed by 3 bases and the J gene end by 6 bases; junction bases not matched to a gene: 3. The germline gives CDR1 SGDLS, CDR2 YYNGEE. CDR3 length equals 14 residues. CDR3 coding DNA: TGTGCCAGCAGCGGATGGACAGGGGGCAATGAGCAGTTCTTC. Protein: CASSGWTGGNEQFF.

The chain joins TRBV9 to TRBJ2-5; the match to TRBD1 covers 8 bases. Germline CDR1 and CDR2: SGDLS and YYNGEE. The CDR3 is 13 amino acids. Losses at the gene ends were 3 bases for V and 6 bases for J; bases not matched to a gene: 4. Here the CDR3 reads CASSAGQGQTQYF. The DNA for the CDR3 is TGTGCCAGCAGCGCCGGACAGGGCCAGACCCAGTACTTC.

This clone was counted a single time. The chain employs TRBV18 and TRBJ2-5; weak D call: TRBD1 (6 bases). V was shortened by 5 bases and J by 0 bases, with 13 bases between the two germline ends. This CDR3 is built from 15 residues. Germline-derived CDR1 and CDR2 are KGHSH and LQKENI. CDR3 residues: CASSFTRTDQETQYF. As DNA, the CDR3 is TGTGCCAGCTCATTTACAAGGACAGACCAAGAGACCCAGTACTTC.

The rearrangement uses TRBV5-1 and TRBJ2-2; no definite D call. V was shortened by 6 bases and J by 3 bases, with 3 bases between the two germline ends. Per germline, CDR1 SGHRS and CDR2 YFSETQ. The CDR3 consists of 11 residues. CDR3 nucleotides: TGCGCCAGCACGGACACCGGGGAGCTGTTTTTT. It encodes CASTDTGELFF.

V is TRBV7-2 and J is TRBJ1-2; D is perhaps TRBD1 (5 bases). CDR3 size: 14 residues. V was pared by 0 bases and J by 5 bases, with 10 bases between. The germline V gene encodes CDR1 SGHTA and CDR2 FQGNSA. CDR3 loop: CASSLAPRVYGYTF. CDR3 nucleotides: TGTGCCAGCAGCTTAGCGCCCAGGGTATATGGCTACACCTTC.

The rearrangement links TRBV21-1 to TRBJ1-3; TRBD1 is the table's D call and was not checked against the DNA. TRBV21-1 is tagged as a pseudogene. The CDR3 covers 14 residues. CDR3 sequence: CASTTTFSGNTIYF. CDR3 DNA sequence: TGTGCCAGCACAACAACCTTCTCTGGAAACACCATATATTTT.

The V call is TRBV7-9, the J call TRBJ1-1; D is undetermined. CDR1 and CDR2 (germline): SEHNR, FQNEAQ (reference sequence). The CDR3 sequence is 11 residues long. The germline V and J ends were trimmed by 9 bases and 0 bases, with 5 bases remaining between them. The CDR3 nucleotides are TGTGCCAGTCAGTTGAACACTGAAGCTTTCTTT. Residues: CASQLNTEAFF.

The V call is TRBV4-1, the J call TRBJ1-6, with D tentatively TRBD1 (6 bases). The germline V gene encodes CDR1 MGHRA and CDR2 YSYEKL. V lost 5 bases and J lost 5, with 13 bases in between. The CDR3 is 15 amino acids. Written as DNA, the CDR3 is TGCGCCAGCAGCTTATACGGACAGAATAATTCACCCCTCCACTTT. It translates to CASSLYGQNNSPLHF.

The chain's CDR3 is CASSSGQAYYGYTF. The CDR3 coding sequence is TGTGCCAGCAGCTCCGGACAGGCTTACTATGGCTACACCTTC. V and J are TRBV5-6 and TRBJ1-2; 7 bases are shared with TRBD1. The CDR3 totals 14 residues. J gave up 3 bases and V 3 bases, and 5 bases lay outside the gene matches. Per the germline V gene, CDR1 is SGHDT and CDR2 is YYEEEE. The full variable domain, with the rest looked up from reference TRBV5-6 and TRBJ1-2, is DAGVTQSPTHLIKTRGQQVTLRCSPKSGHDTVSWYQQALGQGPQFIFQYYEEEERQRGNFPDRFSGHQFPNYSSELNVNALLLGDSALYLCASSSGQAYYGYTFGSGTRLTVV.

This clone was detected only once. The chain recombines TRBV6-5 with TRBJ1-1; perhaps TRBD1 as D (6 bases). This CDR3 spans 15 amino acids. Per germline, CDR1 MNHEY and CDR2 SVGAGI. V lost 8 bases and J 4 bases, leaving 20 bases between the germline ends. The CDR3 region has the DNA TGTGCCAGCGACGGCATACAGGGAGAGGTCACTGAAGCTTTCTTT. Translating gives CASDGIQGEVTEAFF.

The rearrangement joins TRBV3-1 (or the pseudogene TRBV3-2) to TRBJ1-1, with TRBD1 matching over 10 bases. The germline gives CDR1 LGHDT, CDR2 YNNKEL (reference sequence). The junction had 15 bases not matched to a gene; V was cut back by 2 bases and J by 3 bases. The CDR3 consists of 19 residues. The CDR3 is CASSQTKRAGTGVDTEAFF. CDR3 nucleotides: TGTGCCAGCAGCCAAACAAAAAGGGCCGGGACAGGGGTCGACACTGAAGCTTTCTTT.

This CDR3 is CASSLSDSYEQYV. Written as DNA, the CDR3 is TGTGCCAGCAGCTTATCAGACAGCTACGAGCAGTACGTC. The gene calls are TRBV11-2 and TRBJ2-7; weak D call: TRBD1 (5 bases). CDR1 and CDR2 (germline): SGHAT, FQNNGV. The CDR3 runs to 13 residues. Trimming removed 2 bases from V and 3 bases from J, with 8 bases in between.

This chain links TRBV21-1 with TRBJ1-2; the table gives TRBD1 as D, unverified against the DNA. TRBV21-1 is a listed pseudogene. The CDR3 totals 19 residues. CDR3 sequence: CASSAQDPGQQPFCYGYTF. CDR3 nucleotide sequence: TGTGCCAGCAGCGCCCAAGACCCGGGACAGCAACCCTTTTGCTATGGCTACACCTTC.

V gene TRBV4-1 combines with J gene TRBJ1-6, with no clear D. The germline CDR1 and CDR2 sequences are MGHRA and YSYEKL. V was shortened by 1 base and J by 5 bases, with 6 bases between the two germline ends. The CDR3 is made up of 14 amino acids. The CDR3 loop reads CASSQVQNNSPLHF. The DNA for the CDR3 is TGCGCCAGCAGCCAAGTACAGAATAATTCACCCCTCCACTTT.

The chain is built from TRBV2 and TRBJ1-2, with TRBD1 identical over 10 bases. V dropped 4 bases and J dropped 6; count of bases not matched to a gene: 8. CDR3 length: 15 amino acids. Germline V gene sequence: CDR1 SNHLY, CDR2 FYNNEI. CDR3 amino acids: CASSAWTGGLDGYTF. Written as DNA, the CDR3 is TGTGCCAGCAGTGCCTGGACAGGGGGATTGGATGGCTACACCTTC.

In nucleotides, the CDR3 is TGTGCCAGCAGTTCCCAGGGCCATGGCACCTACACCTTC. Translation gives CASSSQGHGTYTF. The chain links TRBV6-5 to TRBJ1-2; possibly TRBD1 for D (5 bases). V lost 4 bases, J lost 10 bases, and 16 bases lay in between. The CDR3 extends over 13 amino acids. CDR1 is MNHEY, CDR2 SVGAGI, per germline.

The V call is TRBV15, the J call TRBJ1-1; D perhaps matches TRBD1 (6 bases). With 0 bases removed from V and 5 bases from J, the gap between germline ends came to 13 bases. CDR1 is LNHNV, CDR2 YYDKDF, per germline (reference sequence). This CDR3 region has 15 residues. The CDR3: CATSRDRGLETEAFF. In nucleotides, the CDR3 is TGTGCCACCAGCAGAGATAGGGGGTTGGAAACTGAAGCTTTCTTT.

This chain uses TRBV7-2 with TRBJ2-7; TRBD2 aligns across 11 bases. Germline CDR1 reads SGHTA; CDR2 reads FQGNSA. CDR3 length: 16 residues. With V trimmed by 0 bases and J by 4 bases, 5 bases remained unmatched. In DNA, the CDR3 is TGTGCCAGCAGCTTAGCGGAAGCTAGCGGGGGGTACGAGCAGTACTTC. This codes for CASSLAEASGGYEQYF.